The rows below give T cell receptor delta chains drawn from one sample of a study of gamma-delta chains in newborns, infants, children. TCRdb re-called the reads through CATT. The table shows about 8,500 delta-chain clones, with about 3.2% occurring only once. The sequenced material came from blood. These receptors all stem from a child who was a newborn, infant or young child, either healthy, febrile or measles-vaccinated (not recorded which). Both conserved end residues are part of each CDR3. The D gene is left open where the match is weak. Size tells how often a clone was seen (once, few, many) or the class of an expanded clone, and some rows leave it out.

J gene	V gene	clone size	D gene	CDR3 DNA	CDR3 protein
TRDJ1	TRDV3	few	TRDD3	TGTGCCTGCATGCGGGGGATACCACACACCGATAAACTCATCTTT	CACMRGIPHTDKLIF
TRDJ1	TRDV2	few	TRDD3	TGTGCCTGTGACTTACTGGGGGATACGCGAGGCACCGATAAACTCATCTTT	CACDLLGDTRGTDKLIF
TRDJ1	TRDV2	few	TRDD3	TGTGCCTGTGATATACTGGGGGATAAGAATAAACTCATCTTT	CACDILGDKNKLIF
TRDJ3	TRDV2	few	TRDD3	TGTGCCTGTGACAAGTTAGCTGGGGGATACTCCTGGGACACCCGACAGATGTTTTTC	CACDKLAGGYSWDTRQMFF
TRDJ3	TRDV2	.	.	TGTGCCTGTGACACGGTGGGGGTCTCCAGCTCCTGGGACACCCGACAGATGTTTTTC	CACDTVGVSSSWDTRQMFF
TRDJ1	TRDV1	few	TRDD3	TGTGCTCTTGGGGAACTGTGGGGGATTAACGATAAACTCATCTTT	CALGELWGINDKLIF
TRDJ3	TRDV2	few	TRDD3	TGTGCCTGTGACATACTGGGGGATTTACTGTACTCCTGGGACACCCGACAGATGTTTTTT	CACDILGDLLYSWDTRQMFF
TRDJ3	TRDV2	.	.	TGTGCCTGTGACACCGTGGGAGATCAATTCTCCTGGGACACCCGACAGATGTTTTTC	CACDTVGDQFSWDTRQMFF
TRDJ2	TRDV2	medium-sized	TRDD3	TGTGCCTGTGACACCGGGGGATACACAGCACAACTCTTCTTT	CACDTGGYTAQLFF
TRDJ3	TRDV2	many	TRDD3	TGTGCCTGTGACACCGTACTGGGGGATACGCGTTCCTGGGACACCCGACAGATGTTTTTC	CACDTVLGDTRSWDTRQMFF
TRDJ1	TRAV29/DV5	.	TRDD3	TGTGCAGCAAGCGGGTCTACTGGGGGACTGTACACCGATAAACTCATCTTT	CAASGSTGGLYTDKLIF